Shown below are 10 T cell receptor beta chains from a single sample sequenced in a study of CD8 T cells in ankylosing spondylitis. Findings of the study overall: A motif in TCR beta, a set of 8 or 9 highly homologous variants, appeared characteristic of ankylosing spondylitis blood.

These receptors' antigens are unknown. MiXCR, run by TCRdb on the 5' RACE reads, gives a single entry per CDR3 protein. The sample has about 800,000 distinct CDR3 sequences, 12% seen once. Source material: blood, either unsorted or a sorted T cell fraction (not recorded which). The receptors come from a male donor with ankylosing spondylitis.

The table lists this clonotype with a few counts. The chain recombines TRBV29-1 with TRBJ2-7; D tentatively reads TRBD1 or TRBD2 (6 bases each). V was shortened by 4 bases and J by 5 bases, with 15 bases between the two germline ends. This CDR3 is built from 13 residues. Germline CDR1 is SQVTM and CDR2 is ANQGSEA. The CDR3 bases are TGCAGCGTTGTTACCGGGGGCGAAGACGAGCAGTACTTC. Translated, it gives CSVVTGGEDEQYF.

In its sample, this clonotype was seen many times. CDR3 residues: CASSLEVGAGELFF. CDR3 coding DNA: TGTGCCAGCAGCTTAGAAGTGGGCGCCGGGGAGCTGTTTTTT. This chain uses TRBV7-2 with TRBJ2-2; D uncertain. The length of the CDR3 is 14 residues. V was pared by 1 base and J by 6 bases, with 9 bases between. Germline-derived CDR1 and CDR2 are SGHTA and FQGNSA.

This clonotype was observed a handful of times. The gene calls are TRBV6-4 and TRBJ2-2; TRBD2 is a possible D gene (6 bases). Between the trimmed V and J ends, which lost 1 base and 0 bases, there was a span of 6 bases. CDR3 length equals 15 residues. The V gene's germline CDR1 is MRHNA and CDR2 SNTAGT. This CDR3 reads CASSDWGANTGELFF. The CDR3, as DNA: TGTGCCAGCAGTGACTGGGGGGCGAACACCGGGGAGCTGTTTTTT.

The genes are TRBV2 and TRBJ2-7; 8 bases line up with TRBD1. Germline V gene lookup returns CDR1 SNHLY and CDR2 FYNNEI. This CDR3 spans 15 amino acids. The junction had 11 bases not matched to a gene; V was cut back by 5 bases and J by 5 bases. DNA for the CDR3: TGTGCCAGCAGTCGCAGGGGGCGCGAATTTAACGAGCAGTACTTC. Translating it yields CASSRRGREFNEQYF.

The chain joins TRBV5-1 to TRBJ2-2; tentatively, D is TRBD1 or TRBD2 (5 bases each). Germline-derived CDR1 and CDR2 are SGHRS and YFSETQ. The CDR3 extends over 15 amino acids. The V and J ends lost 6 bases and 6 bases respectively, with 18 bases between them. CDR3 coding DNA: TGCGCCAGCACCTATATTGGGGGTGAGGCCGGGGAGCTGTTTTTT. This encodes CASTYIGGEAGELFF. Full variable domain (missing parts from reference TRBV5-1 and TRBJ2-2): KAGVTQTPRYLIKTRGQQVTLSCSPISGHRSVSWYQQTPGQGLQFLFEYFSETQRNKGNFPGRFSGRQFSNSRSEMNVSTLELGDSALYLCASTYIGGEAGELFFGEGSRLTVL.

The CDR3 sequence: CASSPWGLDSPLHF. The CDR3 DNA is TGTGCCAGCTCACCATGGGGGCTGGATTCACCCCTCCACTTT. This rearrangement joins TRBV18 to TRBJ1-6; a weak D match, TRBD1 (6 bases). Germline CDR1 KGHSH, CDR2 LQKENI. V shed 2 bases and J shed 8 bases, with 10 bases lying between them. The CDR3 covers 14 residues.

This clonotype has ten or more counts. The CDR3 protein is CATSIRRGTDYGYTF. The CDR3 nucleotides are TGTGCCACCAGCATCCGACGGGGGACAGACTATGGCTACACCTTC. The V gene is TRBV15, the J gene TRBJ1-2; TRBD1 matches 7 bases. The CDR3 is 15 amino acids. Unmatched junction bases numbered 8, after V lost 4 bases and J lost 3 bases. From germline, CDR1 is LNHNV and CDR2 YYDKDF (reference sequence).

This clonotype was seen a few times. This chain connects TRBV20-1 to TRBJ1-2; D gene unclear. The CDR3 has 12 amino acids. Deletions cut 1 base from V and 4 bases from J, with 7 bases between. In germline, CDR1 is DFQATT, CDR2 SNEGSKA (reference sequence). CDR3 sequence: CSARAARYGYTF. The DNA of the CDR3 is TGCAGTGCTAGAGCAGCCCGCTATGGCTACACCTTC.

This clonotype occurred many times. The rearrangement links TRBV7-2 to TRBJ2-7; TRBD2 is a possible D gene (5 bases). Germline values: CDR1 SGHTA, CDR2 FQGNSA. This CDR3 contains 13 residues. Deletions cut 3 bases from V and 6 bases from J, with 12 bases between. For the CDR3, the DNA is TGTGCCAGCAGCTTCGGCGGGCCCCTCGAGCAGTACTTC. As protein: CASSFGGPLEQYF.

This clonotype occurred many times. The chain links TRBV7-8 to TRBJ1-1; D remains unclear. V was shortened by 1 base and J by 3 bases, with 15 bases between the two germline ends. The germline gives CDR1 SGHVS, CDR2 FQNEAQ. The CDR3 covers 16 residues. The CDR3 region is CASSLVNRRTYTEAFF. In nucleotides, the CDR3 is TGTGCCAGCAGCTTAGTAAACCGACGGACCTACACTGAAGCTTTCTTT.